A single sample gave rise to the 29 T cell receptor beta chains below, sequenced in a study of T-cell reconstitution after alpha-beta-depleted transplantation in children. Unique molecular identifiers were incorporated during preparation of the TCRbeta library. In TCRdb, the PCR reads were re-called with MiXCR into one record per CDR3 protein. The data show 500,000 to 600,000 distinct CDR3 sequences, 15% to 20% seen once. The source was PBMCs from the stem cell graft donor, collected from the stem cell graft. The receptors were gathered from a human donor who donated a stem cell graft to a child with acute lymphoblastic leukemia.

CDR3 nucleotide sequence: TGCGCCAGCAGCCAAGATGTGAAGGGCGCTGAAGCTTTCTTT. Its protein product is CASSQDVKGAEAFF. This chain uses TRBV4-1 with TRBJ1-1; D ambiguous. CDR3 length: 14 amino acids. Trimming took off 0 bases at V and 6 bases at J, with 11 bases between the two ends. From germline, CDR1 is MGHRA and CDR2 YSYEKL.

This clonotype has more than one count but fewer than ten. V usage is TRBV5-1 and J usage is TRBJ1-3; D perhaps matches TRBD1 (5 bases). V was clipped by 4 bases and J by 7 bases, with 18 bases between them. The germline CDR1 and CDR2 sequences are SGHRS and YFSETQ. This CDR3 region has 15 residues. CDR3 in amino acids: CASSQTRGGTNTIYF. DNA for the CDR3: TGCGCCAGCAGCCAAACACGGGGGGGTACGAACACCATATATTTT.

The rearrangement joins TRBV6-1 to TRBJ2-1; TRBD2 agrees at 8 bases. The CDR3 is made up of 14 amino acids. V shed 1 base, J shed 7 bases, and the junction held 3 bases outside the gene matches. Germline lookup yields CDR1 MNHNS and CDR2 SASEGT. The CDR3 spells CASSEGGGRNEQFF. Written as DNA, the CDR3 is TGTGCCAGCAGTGAAGGCGGGGGGCGGAATGAGCAGTTCTTC.

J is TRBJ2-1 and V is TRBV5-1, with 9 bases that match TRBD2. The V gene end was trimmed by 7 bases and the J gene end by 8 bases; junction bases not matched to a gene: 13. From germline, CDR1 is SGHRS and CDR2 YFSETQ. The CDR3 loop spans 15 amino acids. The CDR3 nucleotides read TGCGCCAGCCTCGCCTGGACTAGCGAGGTTGATGAGCAGTTCTTC. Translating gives CASLAWTSEVDEQFF.

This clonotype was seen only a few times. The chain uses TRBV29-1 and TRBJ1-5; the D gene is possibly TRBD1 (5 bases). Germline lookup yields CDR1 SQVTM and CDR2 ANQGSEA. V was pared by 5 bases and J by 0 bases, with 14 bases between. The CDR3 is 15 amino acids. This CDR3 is CSVSLGGYSNQPQHF. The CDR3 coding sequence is TGCAGCGTTAGTCTTGGGGGGTATAGCAATCAGCCCCAGCATTTT.

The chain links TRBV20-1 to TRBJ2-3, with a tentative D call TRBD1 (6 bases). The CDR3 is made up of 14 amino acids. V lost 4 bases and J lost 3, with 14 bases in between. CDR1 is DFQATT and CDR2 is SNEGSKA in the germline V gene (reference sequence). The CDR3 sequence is CSANTGSGTDTQYF. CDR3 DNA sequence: TGCAGTGCTAACACAGGGTCCGGGACAGATACGCAGTATTTT.

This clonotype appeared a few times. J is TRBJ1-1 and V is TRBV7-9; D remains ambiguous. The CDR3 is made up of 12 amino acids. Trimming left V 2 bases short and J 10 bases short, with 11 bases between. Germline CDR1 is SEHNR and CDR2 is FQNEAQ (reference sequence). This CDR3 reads CASSLIRSGAFF. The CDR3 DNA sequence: TGTGCCAGCAGCTTAATCAGGTCGGGAGCTTTCTTT.

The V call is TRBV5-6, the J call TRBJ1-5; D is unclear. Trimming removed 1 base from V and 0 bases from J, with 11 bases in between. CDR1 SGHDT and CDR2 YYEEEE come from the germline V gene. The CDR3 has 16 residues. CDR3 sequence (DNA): TGTGCCAGCAGCTTGCAGCTAGGGTATAGCAATCAGCCCCAGCATTTT. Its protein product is CASSLQLGYSNQPQHF.

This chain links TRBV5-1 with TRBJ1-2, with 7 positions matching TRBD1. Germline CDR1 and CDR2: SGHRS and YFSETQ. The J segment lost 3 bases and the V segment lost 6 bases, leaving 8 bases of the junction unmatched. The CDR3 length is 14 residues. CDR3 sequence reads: CASMEGALDYGYTF. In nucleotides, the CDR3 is TGCGCCAGCATGGAGGGGGCGCTTGACTATGGCTACACCTTC. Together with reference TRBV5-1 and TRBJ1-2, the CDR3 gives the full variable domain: KAGVTQTPRYLIKTRGQQVTLSCSPISGHRSVSWYQQTPGQGLQFLFEYFSETQRNKGNFPGRFSGRQFSNSRSEMNVSTLELGDSALYLCASMEGALDYGYTFGSGTRLTVV.

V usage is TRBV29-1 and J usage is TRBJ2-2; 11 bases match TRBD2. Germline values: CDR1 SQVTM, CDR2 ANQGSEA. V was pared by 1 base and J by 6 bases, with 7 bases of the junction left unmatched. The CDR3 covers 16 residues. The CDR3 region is CSVEGSGRATAGELFF. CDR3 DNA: TGCAGCGTTGAAGGTAGCGGGAGGGCCACGGCCGGGGAGCTGTTTTTT.

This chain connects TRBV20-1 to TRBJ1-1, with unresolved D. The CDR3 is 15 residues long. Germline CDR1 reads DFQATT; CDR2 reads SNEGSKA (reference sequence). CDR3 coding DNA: TGCAGCCCCCTTTCAAGCTCCGTGATGAACACTGAAGCTTTCTTT. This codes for CSPLSSSVMNTEAFF.

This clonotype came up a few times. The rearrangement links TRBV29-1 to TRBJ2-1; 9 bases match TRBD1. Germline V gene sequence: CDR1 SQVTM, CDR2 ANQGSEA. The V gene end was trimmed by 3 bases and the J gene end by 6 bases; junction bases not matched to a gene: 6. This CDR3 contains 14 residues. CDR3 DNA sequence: TGCAGCGTTGATGTTTGGACAGGGGTCAATGAGCAGTTCTTC. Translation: CSVDVWTGVNEQFF.

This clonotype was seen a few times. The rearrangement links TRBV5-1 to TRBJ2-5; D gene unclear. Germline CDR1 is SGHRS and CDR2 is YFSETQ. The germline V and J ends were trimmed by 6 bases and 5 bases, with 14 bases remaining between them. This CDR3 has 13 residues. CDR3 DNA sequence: TGCGCCAGCACCCCGGGCAGCCGGGAGACCCAGTACTTC. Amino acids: CASTPGSRETQYF.

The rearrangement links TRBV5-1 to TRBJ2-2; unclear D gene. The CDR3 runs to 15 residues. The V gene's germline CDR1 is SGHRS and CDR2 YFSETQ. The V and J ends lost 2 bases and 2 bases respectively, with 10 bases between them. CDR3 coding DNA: TGCGCCAGCAGCTTCGCCTTGGGTAACACCGGGGAGCTGTTTTTT. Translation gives CASSFALGNTGELFF.

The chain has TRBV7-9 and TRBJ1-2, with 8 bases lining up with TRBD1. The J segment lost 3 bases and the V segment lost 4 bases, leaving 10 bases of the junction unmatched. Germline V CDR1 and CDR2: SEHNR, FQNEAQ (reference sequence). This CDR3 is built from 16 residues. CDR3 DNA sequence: TGTGCCAGCAGCTCCGCCCCGGGACAGGTGGACTATGGCTACACCTTC. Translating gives CASSSAPGQVDYGYTF. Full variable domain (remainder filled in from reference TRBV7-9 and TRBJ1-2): DTGVSQNPRHKITKRGQNVTFRCDPISEHNRLYWYRQTLGQGPEFLTYFQNEAQLEKSRLLSDRFSAERPKGSFSTLEIQRTEQGDSAMYLCASSSAPGQVDYGYTFGSGTRLTVV.

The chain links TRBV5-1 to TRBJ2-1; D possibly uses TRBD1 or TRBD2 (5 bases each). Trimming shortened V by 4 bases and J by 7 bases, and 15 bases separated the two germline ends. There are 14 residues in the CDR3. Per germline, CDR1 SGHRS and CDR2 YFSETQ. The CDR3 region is CASSPVHGANEQFF. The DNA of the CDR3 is TGCGCCAGCAGCCCGGTTCACGGGGCGAATGAGCAGTTCTTC.

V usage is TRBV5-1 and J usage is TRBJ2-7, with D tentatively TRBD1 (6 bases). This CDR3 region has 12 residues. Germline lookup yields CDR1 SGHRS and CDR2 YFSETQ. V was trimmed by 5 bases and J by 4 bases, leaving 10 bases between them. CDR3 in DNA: TGCGCCAGCAGTCGTGGACAGTACGAGCAGTACTTC. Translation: CASSRGQYEQYF.

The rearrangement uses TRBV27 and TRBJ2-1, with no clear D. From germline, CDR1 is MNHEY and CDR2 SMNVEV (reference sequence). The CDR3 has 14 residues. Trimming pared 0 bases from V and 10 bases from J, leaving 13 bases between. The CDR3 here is CASSLSYSRQEQFF. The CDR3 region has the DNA TGTGCCAGCAGTTTATCGTACAGCCGACAAGAGCAGTTCTTC.

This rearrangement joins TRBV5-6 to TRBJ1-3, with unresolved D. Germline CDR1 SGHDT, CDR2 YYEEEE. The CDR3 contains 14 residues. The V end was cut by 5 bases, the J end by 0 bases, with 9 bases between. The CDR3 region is CASRAWGSGNTIYF. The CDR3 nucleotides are TGTGCCAGCAGGGCCTGGGGCTCTGGAAACACCATATATTTT.

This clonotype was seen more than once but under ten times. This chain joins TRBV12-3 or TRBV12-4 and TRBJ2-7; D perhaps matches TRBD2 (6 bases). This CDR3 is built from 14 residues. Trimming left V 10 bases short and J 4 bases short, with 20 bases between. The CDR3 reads CATSRGGAVYEQYF. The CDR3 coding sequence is TGTGCCACCTCCCGTGGAGGGGCCGTTTACGAGCAGTACTTC.

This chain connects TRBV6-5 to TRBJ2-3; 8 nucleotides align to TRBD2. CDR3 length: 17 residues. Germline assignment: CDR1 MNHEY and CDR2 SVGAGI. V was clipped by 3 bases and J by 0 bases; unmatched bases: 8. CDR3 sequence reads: CASSYSTSGSSTDTQYF. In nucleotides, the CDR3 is TGTGCCAGCAGTTATTCCACTAGCGGATCTAGCACAGATACGCAGTATTTT.

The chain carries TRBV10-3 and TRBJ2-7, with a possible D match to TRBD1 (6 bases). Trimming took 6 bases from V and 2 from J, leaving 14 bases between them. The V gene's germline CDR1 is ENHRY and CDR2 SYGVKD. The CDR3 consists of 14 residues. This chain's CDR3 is CAIRTGTTAYEQYF. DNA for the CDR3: TGTGCCATCAGAACCGGGACAACAGCCTACGAGCAGTACTTC.

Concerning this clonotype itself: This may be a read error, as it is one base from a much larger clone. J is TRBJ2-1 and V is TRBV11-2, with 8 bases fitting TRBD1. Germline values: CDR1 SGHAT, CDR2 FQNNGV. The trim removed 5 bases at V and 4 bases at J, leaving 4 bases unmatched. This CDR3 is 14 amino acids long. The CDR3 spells CASSLGQEYNEQFF. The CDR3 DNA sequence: TGTGCCAGCAGCCTGGGACAGGAGTACAATGAGCAGTTCTTC.

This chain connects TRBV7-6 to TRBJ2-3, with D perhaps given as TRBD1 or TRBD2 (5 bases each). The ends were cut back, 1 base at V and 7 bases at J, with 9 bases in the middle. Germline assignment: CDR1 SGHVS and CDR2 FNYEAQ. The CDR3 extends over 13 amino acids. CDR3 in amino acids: CASSLGDPYTQYF. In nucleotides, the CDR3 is TGTGCCAGCAGCTTAGGGGACCCCTATACGCAGTATTTT.

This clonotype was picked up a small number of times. CDR3: CSVQGPYYEQYF. CDR3 sequence (DNA): TGCAGCGTGCAGGGTCCTTACTACGAGCAGTACTTC. The chain is built from TRBV29-1 and TRBJ2-7; D is perhaps TRBD1 (5 bases). The germline V gene has CDR1 SQVTM and CDR2 ANQGSEA. Trimming removed 6 bases from V and 3 bases from J, with 12 bases in between. This CDR3 contains 12 residues.

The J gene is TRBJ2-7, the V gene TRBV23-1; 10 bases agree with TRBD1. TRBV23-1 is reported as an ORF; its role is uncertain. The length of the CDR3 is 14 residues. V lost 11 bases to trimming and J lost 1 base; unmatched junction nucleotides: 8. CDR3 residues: CAERPGQGSYEQYF. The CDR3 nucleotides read TGCGCCGAACGCCCGGGACAGGGGTCCTACGAGCAGTACTTC.

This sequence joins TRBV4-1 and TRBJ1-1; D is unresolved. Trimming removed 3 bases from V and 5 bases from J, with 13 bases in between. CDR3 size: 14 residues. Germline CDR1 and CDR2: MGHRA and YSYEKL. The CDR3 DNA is TGCGCCAGCAGCCAGCCAAGTTCAAGGACTGAAGCTTTCTTT. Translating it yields CASSQPSSRTEAFF.

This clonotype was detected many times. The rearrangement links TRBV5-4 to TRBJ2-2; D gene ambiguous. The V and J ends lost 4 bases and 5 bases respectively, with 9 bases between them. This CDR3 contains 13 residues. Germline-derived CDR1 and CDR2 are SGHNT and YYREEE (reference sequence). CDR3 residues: CASSPTGTGELFF. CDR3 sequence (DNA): TGTGCCAGCAGCCCTACTGGTACCGGGGAGCTGTTTTTT.

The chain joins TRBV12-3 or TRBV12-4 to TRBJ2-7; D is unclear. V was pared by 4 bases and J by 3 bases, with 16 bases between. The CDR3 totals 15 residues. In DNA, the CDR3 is TGTGCCAGCAGTTCCGCCCTGGACGAAAGCTACGAGCAGTACTTC. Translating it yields CASSSALDESYEQYF.